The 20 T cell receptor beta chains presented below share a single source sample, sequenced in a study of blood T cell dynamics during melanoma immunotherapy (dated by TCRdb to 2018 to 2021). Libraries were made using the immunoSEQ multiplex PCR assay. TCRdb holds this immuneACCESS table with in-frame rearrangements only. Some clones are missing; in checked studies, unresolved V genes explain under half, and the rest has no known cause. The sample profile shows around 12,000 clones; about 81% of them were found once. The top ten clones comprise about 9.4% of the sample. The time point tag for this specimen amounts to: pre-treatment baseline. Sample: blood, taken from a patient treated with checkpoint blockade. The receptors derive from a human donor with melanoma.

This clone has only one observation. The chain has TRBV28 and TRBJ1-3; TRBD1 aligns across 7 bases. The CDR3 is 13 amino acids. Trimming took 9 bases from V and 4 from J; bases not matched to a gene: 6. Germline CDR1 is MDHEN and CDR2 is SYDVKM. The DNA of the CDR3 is TGTGCCAGTTTCCCAGGGGGAGGAAACACCATATATTTT. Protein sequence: CASFPGGGNTIYF.

The CDR3 nucleotides are TGTGCCAGCAGTTTACTGGAGAAGATAAACAATGAGCAGTTCTTC. It is translated as CASSLLEKINNEQFF. The rearrangement uses TRBV28 and TRBJ2-1, with D uncertain. Germline lookup yields CDR1 MDHEN and CDR2 SYDVKM. The ends were cut back, 2 bases at V and 5 bases at J, with 13 bases in the middle. The CDR3 loop spans 15 amino acids. Full variable domain (rest looked up from reference TRBV28 and TRBJ2-1): DVKVTQSSRYLVKRTGEKVFLECVQDMDHENMFWYRQDPGLGLRLIYFSYDVKMKEKGDIPEGYSVSREKKERFSLILESASTNQTSMYLCASSLLEKINNEQFFGPGTRLTVL.

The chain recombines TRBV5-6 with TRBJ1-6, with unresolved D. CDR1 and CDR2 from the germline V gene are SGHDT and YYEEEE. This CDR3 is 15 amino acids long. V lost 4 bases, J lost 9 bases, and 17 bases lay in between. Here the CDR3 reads CASSPRGGVGSPLHF. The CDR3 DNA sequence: TGTGCCAGCAGCCCACGAGGTGGGGTTGGTTCACCCCTCCACTTT.

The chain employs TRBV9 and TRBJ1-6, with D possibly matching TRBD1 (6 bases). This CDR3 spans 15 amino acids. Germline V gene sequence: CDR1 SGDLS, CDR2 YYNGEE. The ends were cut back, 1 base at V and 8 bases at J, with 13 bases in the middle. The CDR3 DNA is TGTGCCAGCAGCGTAACAGGCAGGGGTGATTCACCCCTCCACTTT. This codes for CASSVTGRGDSPLHF.

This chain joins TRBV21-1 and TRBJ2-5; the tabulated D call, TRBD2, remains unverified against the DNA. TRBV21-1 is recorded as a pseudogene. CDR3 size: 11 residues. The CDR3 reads CASRNQETQYF. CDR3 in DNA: TGTGCCAGCCGTAACCAAGAGACCCAGTACTTC.

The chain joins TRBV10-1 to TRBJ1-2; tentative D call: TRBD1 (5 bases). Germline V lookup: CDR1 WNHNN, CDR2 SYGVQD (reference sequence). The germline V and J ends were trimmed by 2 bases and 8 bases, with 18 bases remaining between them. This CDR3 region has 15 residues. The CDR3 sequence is CASSETSTGTEGYTF. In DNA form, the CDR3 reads TGCGCCAGCAGTGAGACAAGTACAGGAACGGAGGGCTACACCTTC.

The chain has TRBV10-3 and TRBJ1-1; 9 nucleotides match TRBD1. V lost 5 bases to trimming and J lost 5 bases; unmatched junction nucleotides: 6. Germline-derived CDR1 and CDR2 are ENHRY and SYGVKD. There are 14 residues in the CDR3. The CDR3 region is CAISYDRGGTEAFF. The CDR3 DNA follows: TGTGCCATCAGTTACGACAGGGGGGGGACTGAAGCTTTCTTT.

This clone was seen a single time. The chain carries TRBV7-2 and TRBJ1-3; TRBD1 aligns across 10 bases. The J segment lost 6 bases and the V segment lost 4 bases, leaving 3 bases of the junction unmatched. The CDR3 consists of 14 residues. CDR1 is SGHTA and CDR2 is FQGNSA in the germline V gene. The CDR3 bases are TGTGCCAGCAGCTCCCGACAGGGGGCAAACACCATATATTTT. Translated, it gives CASSSRQGANTIYF.

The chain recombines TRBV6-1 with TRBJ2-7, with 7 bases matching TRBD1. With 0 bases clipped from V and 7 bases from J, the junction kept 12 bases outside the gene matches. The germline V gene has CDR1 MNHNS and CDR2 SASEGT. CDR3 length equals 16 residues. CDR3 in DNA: TGTGCCAGCAGTGAAGCGATGAGGGGACAGTCGCGGGAGCAGTACTTC. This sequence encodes CASSEAMRGQSREQYF.

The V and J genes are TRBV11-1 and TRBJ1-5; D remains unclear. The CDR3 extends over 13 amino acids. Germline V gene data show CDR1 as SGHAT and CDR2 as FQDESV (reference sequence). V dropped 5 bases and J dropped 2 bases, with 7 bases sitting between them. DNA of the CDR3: TGTGCCAGCAGCACCAGAGGCAATCAGCCCCAGCATTTT. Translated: CASSTRGNQPQHF.

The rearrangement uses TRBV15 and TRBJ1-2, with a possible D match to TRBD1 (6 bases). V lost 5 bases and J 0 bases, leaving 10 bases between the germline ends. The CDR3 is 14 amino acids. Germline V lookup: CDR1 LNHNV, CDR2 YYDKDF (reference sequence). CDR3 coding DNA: TGTGCCACCAGCTGGGACACAGCTAACTATGGCTACACCTTC. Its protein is CATSWDTANYGYTF.

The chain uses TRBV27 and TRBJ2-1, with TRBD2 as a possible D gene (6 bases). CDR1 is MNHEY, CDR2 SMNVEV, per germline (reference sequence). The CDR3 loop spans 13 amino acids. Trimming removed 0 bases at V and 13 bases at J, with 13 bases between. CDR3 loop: CASSLSAGGAQFF. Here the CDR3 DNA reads TGTGCCAGCAGTTTATCGGCAGGAGGGGCTCAGTTCTTC.

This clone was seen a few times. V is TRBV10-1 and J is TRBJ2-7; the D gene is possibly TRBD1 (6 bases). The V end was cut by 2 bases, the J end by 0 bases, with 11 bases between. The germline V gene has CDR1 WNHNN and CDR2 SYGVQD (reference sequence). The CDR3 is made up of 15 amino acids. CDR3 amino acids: CASSETGLYSYEQYF. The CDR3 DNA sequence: TGCGCCAGCAGTGAGACAGGGTTGTACTCCTACGAGCAGTACTTC.

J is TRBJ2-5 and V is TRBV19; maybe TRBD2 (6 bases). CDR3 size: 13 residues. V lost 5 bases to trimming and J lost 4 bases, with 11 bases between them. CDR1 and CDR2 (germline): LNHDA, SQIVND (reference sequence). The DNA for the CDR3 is TGTGCCAGTAGTCCCTCGCGGGGAGAGACCCAGTACTTC. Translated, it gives CASSPSRGETQYF.

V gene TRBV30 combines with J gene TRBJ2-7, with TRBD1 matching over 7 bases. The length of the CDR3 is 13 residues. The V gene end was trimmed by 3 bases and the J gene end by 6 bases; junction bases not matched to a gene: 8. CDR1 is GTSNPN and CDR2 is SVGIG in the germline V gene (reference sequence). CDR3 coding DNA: TGTGCCTGGAGCCTAGGACAGGCCCTCGAGCAGTACTTC. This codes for CAWSLGQALEQYF.

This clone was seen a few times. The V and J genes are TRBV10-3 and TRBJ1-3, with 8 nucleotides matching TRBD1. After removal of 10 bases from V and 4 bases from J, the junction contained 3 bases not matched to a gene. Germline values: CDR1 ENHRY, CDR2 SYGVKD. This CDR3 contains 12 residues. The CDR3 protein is CATTGAGNTIYF. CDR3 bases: TGTGCCACGACAGGGGCAGGAAACACCATATATTTT.

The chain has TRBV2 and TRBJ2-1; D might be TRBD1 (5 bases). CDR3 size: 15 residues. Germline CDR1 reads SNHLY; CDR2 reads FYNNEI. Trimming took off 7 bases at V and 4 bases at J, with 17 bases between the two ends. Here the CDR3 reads CASIQGPTDYNEQFF. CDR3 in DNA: TGTGCCAGCATTCAGGGCCCAACCGATTACAATGAGCAGTTCTTC.

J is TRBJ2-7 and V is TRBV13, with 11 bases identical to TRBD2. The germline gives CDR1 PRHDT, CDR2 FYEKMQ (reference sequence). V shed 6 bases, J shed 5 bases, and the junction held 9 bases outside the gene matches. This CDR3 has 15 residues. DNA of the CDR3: TGTGCCAGCAGTTATGGGCAACTAGCGGGAGACGAGCAGTACTTC. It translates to CASSYGQLAGDEQYF. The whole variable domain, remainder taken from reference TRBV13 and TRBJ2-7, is AAGVIQSPRHLIKEKRETATLKCYPIPRHDTVYWYQQGPGQDPQFLISFYEKMQSDKGSIPDRFSAQQFSDYHSELNMSSLELGDSALYFCASSYGQLAGDEQYFGPGTRLTVT.

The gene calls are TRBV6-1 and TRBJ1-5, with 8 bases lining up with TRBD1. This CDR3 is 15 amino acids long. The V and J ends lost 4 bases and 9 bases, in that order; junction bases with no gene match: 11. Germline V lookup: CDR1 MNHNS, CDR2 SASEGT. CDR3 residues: CASSGDRRLGWPQHF. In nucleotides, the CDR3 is TGTGCCAGCAGTGGGGACAGGCGCCTTGGGTGGCCCCAGCATTTT.

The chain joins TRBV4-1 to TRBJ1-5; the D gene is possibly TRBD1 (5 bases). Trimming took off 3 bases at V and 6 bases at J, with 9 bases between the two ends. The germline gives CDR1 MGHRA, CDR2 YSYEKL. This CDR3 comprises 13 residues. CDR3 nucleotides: TGCGCCAGCAGCCAGGACAAAAGTCAGCCCCAGCATTTT. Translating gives CASSQDKSQPQHF.